These 5 T cell receptor beta chains were all obtained from the same sample, sequenced in a study of Ad26.COV2.S vaccination and SARS-CoV-2 variants. Clones were read by immunoSEQ multiplex PCR, and TCRdb kept only the in-frame ones, dropping some. This sample yields 300,000 to 450,000 clones, of which 80% to 90% are seen a single time; less than 4% belongs to the top ten. Treatment: 15 to 20 received Ad26.COV2.S at low or high dose, single or two shots; 5 received placebo; per-sample allocation not given. Sampling took place 63 days after the first vaccine or placebo injection. Material: peripheral blood, obtained in a trial of Ad26.COV2.S vaccine versus placebo. Source of these receptors: a person between 18 and 65 years old who received the Ad26.COV2.S COVID-19 vaccine or a placebo.

The chain employs TRBV24-1 and TRBJ2-5; 8 bases map to TRBD2. The germline gives CDR1 KGHDR, CDR2 SFDVKD. V lost 5 bases, J lost 5 bases, and 6 bases stayed unmatched. The CDR3 consists of 14 residues. The CDR3 region has the DNA TGTGCCACCAGTGCCGCCGGGAGGGAGGAGACCCAGTACTTC. This sequence encodes CATSAAGREETQYF.

The chain employs TRBV6-5 and TRBJ1-1, with D perhaps TRBD1 (6 bases). V was pared by 6 bases and J by 0 bases, with 11 bases between. The CDR3 extends over 14 amino acids. CDR1 and CDR2 (germline): MNHEY, SVGAGI. This CDR3 reads CASSRTDLNTEAFF. Written as DNA, the CDR3 is TGTGCCAGCAGCCGGACAGATTTGAACACTGAAGCTTTCTTT.

The CDR3 spells CASSLAGDTQYF. Here the CDR3 DNA reads TGTGCCAGCAGCTTGGCGGGAGATACGCAGTATTTT. V is TRBV5-4 and J is TRBJ2-3; D gene unclear. Germline V gene sequence: CDR1 SGHNT, CDR2 YYREEE (reference sequence). The CDR3 runs to 12 residues. Trimming removed 0 bases at V and 5 bases at J, with 4 bases between.

The chain is built from TRBV6-5 and TRBJ1-1, with a weak D call TRBD1 (5 bases). Per the germline V gene, CDR1 is MNHEY and CDR2 is SVGAGI. The CDR3 is 13 residues long. The germline V and J ends were trimmed by 6 bases and 5 bases, with 13 bases remaining between them. CDR3 residues: CASRLIRDTEAFF. CDR3 DNA: TGTGCCAGCAGACTCATCAGGGATACTGAAGCTTTCTTT.

The V and J genes are TRBV4-3 and TRBJ1-3; TRBD1 might be the D (6 bases). Germline V gives CDR1 LGHNA, CDR2 YSLEER. V lost 1 base to trimming and J lost 0 bases, with 16 bases between them. This CDR3 contains 18 residues. The CDR3 spells CASSQAPGHPTSGNTIYF. The CDR3 DNA is TGCGCCAGCAGCCAAGCCCCGGGACACCCAACCTCTGGAAACACCATATATTTT.